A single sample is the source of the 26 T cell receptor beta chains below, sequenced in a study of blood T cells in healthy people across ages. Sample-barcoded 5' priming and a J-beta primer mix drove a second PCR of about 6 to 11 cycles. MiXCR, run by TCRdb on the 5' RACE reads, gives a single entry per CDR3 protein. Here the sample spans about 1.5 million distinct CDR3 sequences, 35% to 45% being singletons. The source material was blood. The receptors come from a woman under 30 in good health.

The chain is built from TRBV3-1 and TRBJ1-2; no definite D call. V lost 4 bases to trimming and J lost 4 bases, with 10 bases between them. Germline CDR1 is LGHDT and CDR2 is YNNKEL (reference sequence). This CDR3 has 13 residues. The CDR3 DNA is TGTGCCAGCAGCCGAGAAGCACTCTATGGCTACACCTTC. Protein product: CASSREALYGYTF.

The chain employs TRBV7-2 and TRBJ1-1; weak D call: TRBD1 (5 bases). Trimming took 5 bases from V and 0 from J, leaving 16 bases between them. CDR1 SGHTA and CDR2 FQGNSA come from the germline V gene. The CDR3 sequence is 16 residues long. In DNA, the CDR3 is TGTGCCAGCAGCCCCCGTCGTGAGGGGATGAACACTGAAGCTTTCTTT. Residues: CASSPRREGMNTEAFF.

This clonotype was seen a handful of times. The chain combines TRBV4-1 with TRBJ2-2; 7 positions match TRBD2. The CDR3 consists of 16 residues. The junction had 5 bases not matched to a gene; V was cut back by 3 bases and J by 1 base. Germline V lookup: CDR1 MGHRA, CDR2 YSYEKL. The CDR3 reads CASSHTTSRNTGELFF. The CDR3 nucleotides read TGCGCCAGCAGCCATACGACTAGCCGGAACACCGGGGAGCTGTTTTTT.

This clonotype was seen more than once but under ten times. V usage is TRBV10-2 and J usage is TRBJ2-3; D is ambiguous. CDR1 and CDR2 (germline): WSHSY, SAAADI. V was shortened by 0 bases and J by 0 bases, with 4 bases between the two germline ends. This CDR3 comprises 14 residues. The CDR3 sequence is CASSESDSTDTQYF. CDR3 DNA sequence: TGCGCCAGCAGTGAGTCTGACAGCACAGATACGCAGTATTTT.

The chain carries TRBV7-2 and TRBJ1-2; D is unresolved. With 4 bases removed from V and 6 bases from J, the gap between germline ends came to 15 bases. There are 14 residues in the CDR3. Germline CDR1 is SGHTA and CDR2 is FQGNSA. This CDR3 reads CASSSTSLSDGYTF. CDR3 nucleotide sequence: TGTGCCAGCAGCTCCACTTCTTTAAGCGATGGCTACACCTTC.

CDR3 coding DNA: TGTGCCACGGGAACGTCCAATGAGCAGTTCTTC. Translating it yields CATGTSNEQFF. The chain links TRBV7-2 to TRBJ2-1; TRBD2 is a possible D gene (5 bases). The CDR3 runs 11 residues. V was shortened by 10 bases and J by 6 bases, with 10 bases between the two germline ends. The V gene's germline CDR1 is SGHTA and CDR2 FQGNSA. Full variable domain (outside the CDR3, taken from reference TRBV7-2 and TRBJ2-1): GAGVSQSPSNKVTEKGKDVELRCDPISGHTALYWYRQSLGQGLEFLIYFQGNSAPDKSGLPSDRFSAERTGGSVSTLTIQRTQQEDSAVYLCATGTSNEQFFGPGTRLTVL.

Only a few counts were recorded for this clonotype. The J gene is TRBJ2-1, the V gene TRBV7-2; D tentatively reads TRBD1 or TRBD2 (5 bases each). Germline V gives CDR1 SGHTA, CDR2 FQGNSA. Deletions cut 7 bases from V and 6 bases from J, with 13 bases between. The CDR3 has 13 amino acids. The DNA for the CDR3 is TGTGCCAGCACCAGACATGGGGGCAATGAGCAGTTCTTC. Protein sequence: CASTRHGGNEQFF.

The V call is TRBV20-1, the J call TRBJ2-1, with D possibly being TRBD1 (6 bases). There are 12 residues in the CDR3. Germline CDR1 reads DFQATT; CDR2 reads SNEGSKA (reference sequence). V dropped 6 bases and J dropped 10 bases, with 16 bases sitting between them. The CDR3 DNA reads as TGCAGTGCACGTGGGACAATCTACGAGCAGTTCTTC. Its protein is CSARGTIYEQFF.

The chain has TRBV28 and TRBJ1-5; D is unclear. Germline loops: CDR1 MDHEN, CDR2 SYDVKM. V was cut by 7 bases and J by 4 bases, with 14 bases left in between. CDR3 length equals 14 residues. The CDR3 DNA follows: TGTGCCAGCAATGTAGGGCCGTTTAATCAGCCCCAGCATTTT. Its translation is CASNVGPFNQPQHF.

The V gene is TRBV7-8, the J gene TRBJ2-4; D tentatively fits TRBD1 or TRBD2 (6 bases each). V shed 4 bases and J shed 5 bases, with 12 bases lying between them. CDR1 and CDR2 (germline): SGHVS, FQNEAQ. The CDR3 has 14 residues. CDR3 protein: CASSSWGAENIQYF. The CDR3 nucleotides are TGTGCCAGCAGCTCCTGGGGGGCCGAAAACATTCAGTACTTC.

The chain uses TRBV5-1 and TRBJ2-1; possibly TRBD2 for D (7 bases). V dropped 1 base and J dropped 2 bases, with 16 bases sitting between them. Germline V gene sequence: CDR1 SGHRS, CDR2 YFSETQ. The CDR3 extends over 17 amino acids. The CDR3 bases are TGCGCCAGCAGCTTGCTGCCCCGGGGGGCCGCCTACAATGAGCAGTTCTTC. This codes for CASSLLPRGAAYNEQFF.

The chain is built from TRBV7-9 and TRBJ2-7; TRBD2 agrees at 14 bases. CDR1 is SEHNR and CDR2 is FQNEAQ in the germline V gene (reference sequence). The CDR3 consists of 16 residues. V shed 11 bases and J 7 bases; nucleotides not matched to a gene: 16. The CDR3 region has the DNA TGTGCCGGCAACACGGGACTAGCGGGAGCCTACAATGAGCAGTACTTC. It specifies CAGNTGLAGAYNEQYF. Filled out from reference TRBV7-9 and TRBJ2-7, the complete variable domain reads DTGVSQNPRHKITKRGQNVTFRCDPISEHNRLYWYRQTLGQGPEFLTYFQNEAQLEKSRLLSDRFSAERPKGSFSTLEIQRTEQGDSAMYLCAGNTGLAGAYNEQYFGPGTRLTVT.

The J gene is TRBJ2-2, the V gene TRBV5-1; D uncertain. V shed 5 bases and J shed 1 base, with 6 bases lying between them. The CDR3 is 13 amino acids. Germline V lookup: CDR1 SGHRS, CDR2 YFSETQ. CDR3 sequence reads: CASRRGNTGELFF. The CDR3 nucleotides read TGCGCCAGCAGAAGAGGGAACACCGGGGAGCTGTTTTTT. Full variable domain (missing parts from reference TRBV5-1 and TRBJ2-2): KAGVTQTPRYLIKTRGQQVTLSCSPISGHRSVSWYQQTPGQGLQFLFEYFSETQRNKGNFPGRFSGRQFSNSRSEMNVSTLELGDSALYLCASRRGNTGELFFGEGSRLTVL.

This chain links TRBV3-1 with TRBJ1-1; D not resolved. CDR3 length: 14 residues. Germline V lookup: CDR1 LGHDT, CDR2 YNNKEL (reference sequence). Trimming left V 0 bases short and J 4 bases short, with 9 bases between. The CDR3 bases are TGTGCCAGCAGCCAAGACCTCCTGGCCACTGAAGCTTTCTTT. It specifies CASSQDLLATEAFF.

The CDR3: CASSFRRGGFHQETQYF. The CDR3 DNA sequence: TGTGCCAGCAGTTTCAGGAGGGGAGGATTTCACCAAGAGACCCAGTACTTC. The chain employs TRBV27 and TRBJ2-7, with D perhaps TRBD2 (6 bases). Matching the DNA end better, TRBJ2-5 makes the J call doubtful. Germline V CDR1 and CDR2: MNHEY, SMNVEV (reference sequence). This CDR3 has 17 amino acids.

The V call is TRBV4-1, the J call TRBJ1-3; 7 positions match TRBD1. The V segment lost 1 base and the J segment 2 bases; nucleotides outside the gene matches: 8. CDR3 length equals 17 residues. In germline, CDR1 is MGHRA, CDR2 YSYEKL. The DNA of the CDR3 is TGCGCCAGCAGCCAAGTTTGGGGCAGGGGGACTGGAAACACCATATATTTT. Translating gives CASSQVWGRGTGNTIYF.

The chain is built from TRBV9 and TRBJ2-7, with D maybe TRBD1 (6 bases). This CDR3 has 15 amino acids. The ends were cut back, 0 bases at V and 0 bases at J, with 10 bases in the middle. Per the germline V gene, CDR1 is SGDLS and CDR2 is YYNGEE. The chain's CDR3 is CASSVDTGPSYEQYF. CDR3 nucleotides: TGTGCCAGCAGCGTAGATACAGGGCCCTCCTACGAGCAGTACTTC.

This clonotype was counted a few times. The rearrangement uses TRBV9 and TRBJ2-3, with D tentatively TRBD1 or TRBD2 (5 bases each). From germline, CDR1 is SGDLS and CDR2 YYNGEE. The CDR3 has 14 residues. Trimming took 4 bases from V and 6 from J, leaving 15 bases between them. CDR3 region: CASSLDSKRDTQYF. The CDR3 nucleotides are TGTGCCAGCAGCCTCGACAGTAAGCGGGATACGCAGTATTTT. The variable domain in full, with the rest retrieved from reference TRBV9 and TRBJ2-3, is DSGVTQTPKHLITATGQRVTLRCSPRSGDLSVYWYQQSLDQGLQFLIQYYNGEERAKGNILERFSAQQFPDLHSELNLSSLELGDSALYFCASSLDSKRDTQYFGPGTRLTVL.

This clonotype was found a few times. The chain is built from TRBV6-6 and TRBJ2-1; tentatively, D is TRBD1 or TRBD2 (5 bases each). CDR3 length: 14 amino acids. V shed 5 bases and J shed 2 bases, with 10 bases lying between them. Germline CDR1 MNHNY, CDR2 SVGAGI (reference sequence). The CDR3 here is CASSTRGTYNEQFF. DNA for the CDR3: TGTGCCAGCAGTACTAGGGGAACCTACAATGAGCAGTTCTTC.

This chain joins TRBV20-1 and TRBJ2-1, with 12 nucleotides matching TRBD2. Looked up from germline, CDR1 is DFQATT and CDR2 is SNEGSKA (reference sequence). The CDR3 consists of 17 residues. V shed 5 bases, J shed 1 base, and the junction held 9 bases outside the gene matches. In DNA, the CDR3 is TGCAGTGCTCGAAGACTAGCGGGGGTTCTATCCTACAATGAGCAGTTCTTC. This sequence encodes CSARRLAGVLSYNEQFF.

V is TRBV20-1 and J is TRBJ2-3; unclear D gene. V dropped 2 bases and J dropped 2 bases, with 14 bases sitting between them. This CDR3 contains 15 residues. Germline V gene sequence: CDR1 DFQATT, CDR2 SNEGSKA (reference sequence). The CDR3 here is CSARPPRSSTDTQYF. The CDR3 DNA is TGCAGTGCTAGACCTCCCCGGTCGTCCACAGATACGCAGTATTTT.

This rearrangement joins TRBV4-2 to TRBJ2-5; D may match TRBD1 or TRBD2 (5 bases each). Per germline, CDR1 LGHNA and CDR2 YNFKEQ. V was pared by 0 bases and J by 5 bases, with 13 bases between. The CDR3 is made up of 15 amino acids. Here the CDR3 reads CASSQDGARGETQYF. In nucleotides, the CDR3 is TGTGCCAGCAGCCAAGATGGGGCACGAGGGGAGACCCAGTACTTC.

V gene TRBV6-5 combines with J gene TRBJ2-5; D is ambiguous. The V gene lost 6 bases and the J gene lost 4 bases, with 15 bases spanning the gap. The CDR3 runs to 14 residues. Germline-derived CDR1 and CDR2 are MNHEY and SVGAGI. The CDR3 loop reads CASRTLSRRETQYF. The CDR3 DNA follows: TGTGCCAGCAGGACCCTCTCACGGCGAGAGACCCAGTACTTC.

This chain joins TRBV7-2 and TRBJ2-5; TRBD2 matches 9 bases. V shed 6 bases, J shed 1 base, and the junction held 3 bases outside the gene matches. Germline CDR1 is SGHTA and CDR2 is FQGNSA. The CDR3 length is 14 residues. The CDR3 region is CASRRTSAQETQYF. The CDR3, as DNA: TGTGCCAGCAGGAGGACTAGCGCCCAAGAGACCCAGTACTTC.

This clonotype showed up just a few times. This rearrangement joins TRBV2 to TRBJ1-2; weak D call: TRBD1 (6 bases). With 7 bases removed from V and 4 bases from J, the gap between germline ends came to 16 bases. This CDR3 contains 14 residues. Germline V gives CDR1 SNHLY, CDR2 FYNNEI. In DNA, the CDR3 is TGTGCCAGCACCCAGGACAGATTAATCTATGGCTACACCTTC. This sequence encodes CASTQDRLIYGYTF.

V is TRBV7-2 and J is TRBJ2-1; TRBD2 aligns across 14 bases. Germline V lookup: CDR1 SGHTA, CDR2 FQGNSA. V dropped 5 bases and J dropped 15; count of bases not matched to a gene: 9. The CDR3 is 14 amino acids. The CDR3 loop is CASSGGGLAGDPFF. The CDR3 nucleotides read TGTGCCAGCAGCGGGGGGGGACTAGCGGGAGACCCGTTCTTC.